Given below is one T cell receptor (beta chain) in context. Antigen unknown. CDR1 MGHRA and CDR2 YSYEKL come from the germline V gene. The CDR3 is made up of 14 amino acids. The entry originates in a study of CXCR3-negative and CXCR3-positive naive CD8 T cells. With UMI labels, 5' RACE was used to prepare the TRB cDNA libraries. TCRdb re-called the 5' RACE reads and shows each CDR3 protein once, DNA omitted. This sample's table has around 50,000 distinct CDR3 sequences. Study-wide results and caveats: Naive CXCR3-negative cells resembled naive CXCR3-positive cells in TRBV-TRBJ usage; memory cells differed. Both naive subsets showed comparably high diversity, and memory CD8+ cells showed much lower diversity.

This sequence originates from a human donor in good health. Some clones in this sample may be carry-over from other donors' samples. Sequencing input: memory CD8+ T cells from blood. This chain uses TRBV4-1 with TRBJ1-5; TCRdb designates TRBD1, a call that cannot be tested without DNA. The CDR3 sequence is CASSQTTGNQPQHF.